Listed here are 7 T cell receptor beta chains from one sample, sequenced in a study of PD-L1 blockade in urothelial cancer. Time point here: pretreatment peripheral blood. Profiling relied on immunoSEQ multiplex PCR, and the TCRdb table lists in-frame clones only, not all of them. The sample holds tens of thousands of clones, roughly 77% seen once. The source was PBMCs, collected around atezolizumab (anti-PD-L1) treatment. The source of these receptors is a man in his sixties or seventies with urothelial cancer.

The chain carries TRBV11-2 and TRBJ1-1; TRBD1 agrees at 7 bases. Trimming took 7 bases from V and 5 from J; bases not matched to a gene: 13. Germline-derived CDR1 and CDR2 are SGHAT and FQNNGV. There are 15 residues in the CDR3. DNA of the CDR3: TGTGCCAGCAAGCTGGTAGGCAGGGGGAGGACTGAAGCTTTCTTT. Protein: CASKLVGRGRTEAFF.

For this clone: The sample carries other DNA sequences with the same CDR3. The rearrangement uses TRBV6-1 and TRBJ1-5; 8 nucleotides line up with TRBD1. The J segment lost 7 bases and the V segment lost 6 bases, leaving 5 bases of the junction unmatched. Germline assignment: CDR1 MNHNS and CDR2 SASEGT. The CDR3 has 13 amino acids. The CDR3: CASSGQGGQPQHF. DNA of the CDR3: TGTGCCAGCAGCGGACAGGGAGGACAGCCCCAGCATTTT.

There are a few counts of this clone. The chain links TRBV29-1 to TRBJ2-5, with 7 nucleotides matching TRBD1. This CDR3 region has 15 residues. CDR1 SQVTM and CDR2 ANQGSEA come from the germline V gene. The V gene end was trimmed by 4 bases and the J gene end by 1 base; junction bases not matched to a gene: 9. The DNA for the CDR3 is TGCAGCGTTGTAGGTGACAGGGATATCCAAGAGACCCAGTACTTC. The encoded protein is CSVVGDRDIQETQYF.

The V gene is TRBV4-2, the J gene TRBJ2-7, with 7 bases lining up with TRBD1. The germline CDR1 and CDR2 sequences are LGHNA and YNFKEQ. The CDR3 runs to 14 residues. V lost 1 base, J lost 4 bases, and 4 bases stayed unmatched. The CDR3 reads CASSQGQGDYEQYF. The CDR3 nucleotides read TGTGCCAGCAGCCAAGGACAGGGCGATTACGAGCAGTACTTC.

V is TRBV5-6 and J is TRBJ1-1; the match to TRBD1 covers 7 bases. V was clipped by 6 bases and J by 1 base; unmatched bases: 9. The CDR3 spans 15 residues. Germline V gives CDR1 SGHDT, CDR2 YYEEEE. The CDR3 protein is CASTLKQGWNTEAFF. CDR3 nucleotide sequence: TGTGCCAGCACTCTAAAACAGGGGTGGAACACTGAAGCTTTCTTT.

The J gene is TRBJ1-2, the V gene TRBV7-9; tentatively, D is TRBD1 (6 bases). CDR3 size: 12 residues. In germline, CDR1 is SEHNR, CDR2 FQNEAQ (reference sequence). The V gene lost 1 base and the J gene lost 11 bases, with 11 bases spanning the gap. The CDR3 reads CASSLVTGMYTF. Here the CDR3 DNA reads TGTGCCAGCAGCTTAGTGACAGGAATGTACACCTTC.

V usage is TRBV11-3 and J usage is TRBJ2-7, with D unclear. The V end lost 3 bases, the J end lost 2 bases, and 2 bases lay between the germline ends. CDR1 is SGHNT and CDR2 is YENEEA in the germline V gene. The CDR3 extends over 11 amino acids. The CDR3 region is CASSFAYEQYF. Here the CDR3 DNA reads TGTGCCAGCAGCTTCGCCTACGAGCAGTACTTC.